The next 7 T cell receptor beta chains were all read from a single sample in a study of blood T cells in healthy people across ages (dated by TCRdb to the mid-2010s). The method behind the library was 5' RACE. The sequencer listed for this sample is Illumina HiSeq 2500. The second PCR ran for roughly 7 to 11 cycles and used a J-beta primer mix along with a sample-barcoded 5' primer. The public reads were quality trimmed at Q25 with fastp and then assembled into clones with MiXCR by TCRdb, keeping productive beta chains. Each entry merges the rows of one CDR3 protein and shows their most common DNA and genes. For this sample the table gives about 1 million distinct CDR3 sequences, of which 35% to 50% were detected only once. Approximately 17% of the sample rests with the top ten. The material sequenced was blood. All receptors come from a woman aged 55-70 years in good health.

The gene calls are TRBV11-1 and TRBJ2-7, with 7 bases lining up with TRBD1. Germline lookup yields CDR1 SGHAT and CDR2 FQDESV (reference sequence). Unmatched junction bases numbered 7, after V lost 1 base and J lost 4 bases. This CDR3 region has 15 residues. This CDR3 reads CASSLEGQTLYEQYF. The CDR3 nucleotides are TGTGCCAGCAGCTTAGAGGGACAGACGCTTTACGAGCAGTACTTC.

This rearrangement joins TRBV7-7 to TRBJ2-1; 8 bases agree with TRBD2. The CDR3 runs to 16 residues. Germline trimming cut 5 bases from V and 3 bases from J; bases unmatched to any gene: 9. Germline values: CDR1 SSHAT, CDR2 FNYEAQ (reference sequence). This CDR3 reads CASSRTYSGVYNEQFF. The CDR3 DNA follows: TGTGCCAGCAGCCGGACCTATAGCGGGGTCTACAATGAGCAGTTCTTC.

In its sample, this clonotype was seen a few times. The rearrangement uses TRBV30 and TRBJ1-1; D not resolved. The CDR3 loop spans 15 amino acids. Germline CDR1 reads GTSNPN; CDR2 reads SVGIG (reference sequence). Deletions cut 3 bases from V and 7 bases from J, with 21 bases between. DNA of the CDR3: TGTGCCTGGAGACTAGATATATTGTTAACGAATGAAGCTTTCTTT. Encoded protein: CAWRLDILLTNEAFF.

This clonotype was detected many times. The chain is built from TRBV6-5 and TRBJ2-7; D perhaps matches TRBD1 (6 bases). V lost 3 bases, J lost 4 bases, and 10 bases lay in between. The CDR3 runs to 13 residues. Germline CDR1 and CDR2: MNHEY and SVGAGI. The CDR3 here is CASSYSGAYEQYF. The CDR3 bases are TGTGCCAGCAGTTATTCAGGGGCGTACGAGCAGTACTTC.

The chain recombines TRBV20-1 with TRBJ2-1, with D perhaps assigned TRBD1 or TRBD2 (5 bases each). The V gene's germline CDR1 is DFQATT and CDR2 SNEGSKA (reference sequence). Trimming stripped 3 bases from V and 6 bases from J, with 21 bases between. This CDR3 is built from 16 residues. CDR3 in amino acids: CSASPTGTAQTNEQFF. CDR3 DNA sequence: TGCAGTGCTAGTCCCACTGGGACCGCCCAGACCAATGAGCAGTTCTTC.

This clonotype was counted only a few times. The genes are TRBV20-1 and TRBJ2-7; 8 bases map to TRBD2. Germline V CDR1 and CDR2: DFQATT, SNEGSKA (reference sequence). CDR3 length equals 12 residues. V was clipped by 5 bases and J by 10 bases; unmatched bases: 10. CDR3 sequence (DNA): TGCAGTGCTGGACTAGCCGAAGGTGGCCAGTACTTC. This sequence encodes CSAGLAEGGQYF.

The sample holds a few counts of this clonotype. The gene calls are TRBV20-1 and TRBJ2-4; TRBD2 agrees at 15 bases. The tail of the sequence fits TRBJ2-7 better, so the J call may be wrong. This CDR3 is 18 amino acids long. Germline CDR1 DFQATT, CDR2 SNEGSKA (reference sequence). This CDR3 is CSARVRGLAGGRWDEQYF. CDR3 in DNA: TGCAGTGCTAGAGTTCGAGGACTAGCGGGAGGGAGATGGGACGAGCAGTACTTC.